One sample yielded the 32 T cell receptor beta chains listed below, sequenced in a study of T cells in tuberculosis. The method was immunoSEQ multiplex PCR; TCRdb's version includes in-frame clones alone and lacks a portion of them. The sample comprises approximately 88,000 clones, approximately 91% of which are singletons, and around 2% rests with the top ten. After thawing and overnight rest, PBMC were stained with GMM-loaded CD1B tetramer, viability dye and anti-CD3 for sorting. The lipid loaded on the CD1B tetramers was C32 glucose monomycolate from Rhodococcus equi. Sequences were obtained from CD1b-GMM tetramer-negative cells sorted from PBMCs. The receptors were sampled from an adult woman with latent tuberculosis.

CDR3 loop: CASSQDNRGGLNEKLFF. In nucleotides, the CDR3 is TGTGCCAGCAGCCAAGATAACAGGGGGGGGCTCAATGAAAAACTGTTTTTT. The chain joins TRBV4-2 to TRBJ1-4; 8 nucleotides match TRBD1. J was trimmed by 5 bases and V by 0 bases; bases with no gene match: 8. This CDR3 is built from 17 residues. Germline assignment: CDR1 LGHNA and CDR2 YNFKEQ.

The V gene is TRBV5-1, the J gene TRBJ1-2; maybe TRBD1 (5 bases). The germline gives CDR1 SGHRS, CDR2 YFSETQ. V was pared by 4 bases and J by 4 bases, with 20 bases between. The CDR3 extends over 16 amino acids. The CDR3 is CASSGARTGDGYGYTF. The CDR3 DNA reads TGCGCCAGCAGCGGGGCCAGGACGGGCGACGGCTATGGCTACACCTTC.

CDR3: CASTDSGRAYGYTF. The CDR3 nucleotides are TGTGCCAGCACGGATTCGGGCAGGGCCTATGGCTACACCTTC. This chain connects TRBV6-6 to TRBJ1-2, with a tentative D call TRBD1 (5 bases). Trimming cost V 7 bases and J 4 bases, with 16 bases left between them. The CDR3 is 14 amino acids. In germline, CDR1 is MNHNY, CDR2 SVGAGI (reference sequence).

The J gene is TRBJ2-5, the V gene TRBV7-6; 7 bases are shared with TRBD1. The CDR3 covers 14 residues. V was pared by 4 bases and J by 4 bases, with 6 bases of the junction left unmatched. Germline V gene data show CDR1 as SGHVS and CDR2 as FNYEAQ. The CDR3 DNA is TGTGCCAGCAGCTCCGACAGGGACCCAGAGACCCAGTACTTC. Amino acids: CASSSDRDPETQYF.

V and J are TRBV6-1 and TRBJ2-5; 10 bases are a match to TRBD2. The V gene's germline CDR1 is MNHNS and CDR2 SASEGT. V dropped 7 bases and J dropped 4; count of bases not matched to a gene: 9. The CDR3 length is 15 residues. The CDR3 DNA reads as TGTGCCAGCACCCGACTAGCGGGCGGCCTAGAGACCCAGTACTTC. This encodes CASTRLAGGLETQYF.

The chain couples TRBV11-2 to TRBJ2-2; TRBD1 matches at 7 bases. Germline CDR1 is SGHAT and CDR2 is FQNNGV. Losses at the gene ends were 1 base for V and 1 base for J; bases not matched to a gene: 0. The CDR3 consists of 15 residues. CDR3: CASSLGQGNTGELFF. For the CDR3, the DNA is TGTGCCAGCAGCTTAGGACAGGGGAACACCGGGGAGCTGTTTTTT.

This chain joins TRBV4-2 and TRBJ1-1; 7 bases line up with TRBD1. The germline V gene encodes CDR1 LGHNA and CDR2 YNFKEQ. The CDR3 consists of 16 residues. Germline trimming cut 0 bases from V and 0 bases from J; bases unmatched to any gene: 4. As DNA, the CDR3 is TGTGCCAGCAGCCAAGAAACCGGGACAGTGAACACTGAAGCTTTCTTT. This encodes CASSQETGTVNTEAFF.

This clone was seen just once. The chain carries TRBV7-2 and TRBJ2-1, with 7 bases identical to TRBD1. CDR1 is SGHTA, CDR2 FQGNSA, per germline. The junction had 10 bases not matched to a gene; V was cut back by 4 bases and J by 7 bases. This CDR3 spans 15 amino acids. The CDR3 is CASSSYRTTGNEQFF. In nucleotides, the CDR3 is TGTGCCAGCAGCTCTTACCGTACGACAGGGAATGAGCAGTTCTTC. Full variable domain (outside the CDR3, taken from reference TRBV7-2 and TRBJ2-1): GAGVSQSPSNKVTEKGKDVELRCDPISGHTALYWYRQSLGQGLEFLIYFQGNSAPDKSGLPSDRFSAERTGGSVSTLTIQRTQQEDSAVYLCASSSYRTTGNEQFFGPGTRLTVL.

The chain uses TRBV28 and TRBJ1-5, with TRBD1 identical over 9 bases. Germline V gives CDR1 MDHEN, CDR2 SYDVKM. The CDR3 spans 13 residues. Losses at the gene ends were 5 bases for V and 7 bases for J; bases not matched to a gene: 3. CDR3 sequence reads: CASSDRGLQPQHF. The CDR3 region has the DNA TGTGCCAGCAGTGACAGGGGGTTACAGCCCCAGCATTTT.

The chain links TRBV4-2 to TRBJ2-5, with 7 bases that match TRBD2. Germline assignment: CDR1 LGHNA and CDR2 YNFKEQ. The CDR3 sequence is 16 residues long. V was pared by 2 bases and J by 1 base, with 7 bases of the junction left unmatched. The CDR3 sequence is CASSQQGGGPQETQYF. DNA for the CDR3: TGTGCCAGCAGCCAACAGGGCGGGGGACCCCAAGAGACCCAGTACTTC.

The CDR3: CASSQQGWNSPLHF. The CDR3 DNA is TGTGCCAGCAGCCAACAGGGGTGGAATTCACCCCTCCACTTT. The chain joins TRBV25-1 to TRBJ1-6; 7 nucleotides align to TRBD1. The CDR3 is 14 amino acids. In germline, CDR1 is MGHDK, CDR2 SYGVNS. J gave up 7 bases and V 6 bases, and 6 bases lay outside the gene matches.

The rearrangement uses TRBV4-1 and TRBJ1-2, with D tentatively TRBD1 (6 bases). V lost 0 bases and J 9 bases, leaving 14 bases between the germline ends. CDR3 length equals 14 residues. The germline CDR1 and CDR2 sequences are MGHRA and YSYEKL. This CDR3 is CASSQDLWGPSYTF. CDR3 sequence (DNA): TGCGCCAGCAGCCAAGATCTATGGGGGCCGAGCTACACCTTC.

This sequence joins TRBV2 and TRBJ1-1; TRBD1 matches 9 bases. Germline V gene data show CDR1 as SNHLY and CDR2 as FYNNEI. Unmatched junction bases numbered 11, after V lost 6 bases and J lost 6 bases. The CDR3 has 15 amino acids. CDR3: CASRRDREMVAEAFF. For the CDR3, the DNA is TGTGCCAGCAGGAGGGACAGGGAAATGGTAGCTGAAGCTTTCTTT.

V and J are TRBV7-2 and TRBJ1-4; tentatively, D is TRBD1 (6 bases). Germline loops: CDR1 SGHTA, CDR2 FQGNSA. Trimming removed 1 base from V and 5 bases from J, with 14 bases in between. There are 16 residues in the CDR3. The CDR3 sequence: CASSLVGAGVNEKLFF. CDR3 in DNA: TGTGCCAGCAGCTTAGTGGGGGCAGGAGTAAATGAAAAACTGTTTTTT.

The rearrangement links TRBV2 to TRBJ2-5; D might be TRBD1 (6 bases). CDR3 length: 13 residues. V was shortened by 6 bases and J by 1 base, with 9 bases between the two germline ends. The germline gives CDR1 SNHLY, CDR2 FYNNEI. The CDR3 DNA is TGTGCCAGCAGAAAGACAGGCCAAGAGACCCAGTACTTC. Its protein is CASRKTGQETQYF.

This rearrangement joins TRBV6-5 to TRBJ2-3; D might be TRBD2 (7 bases). CDR3 length: 15 residues. CDR1 is MNHEY and CDR2 is SVGAGI in the germline V gene. Trimming removed 7 bases at V and 4 bases at J, with 18 bases between. The CDR3 spells CASTNGGGAPDTQYF. The DNA of the CDR3 is TGTGCCAGCACCAACGGAGGGGGGGCCCCAGATACGCAGTATTTT.

This sequence joins TRBV14 and TRBJ1-2, with D possibly matching TRBD1 (5 bases). The germline gives CDR1 SGHDN, CDR2 FVKESK. V was clipped by 2 bases and J by 8 bases, with 12 bases between them. CDR3 length equals 13 residues. CDR3: CASSQWGEVGYTF. Here the CDR3 DNA reads TGTGCCAGCAGCCAATGGGGCGAAGTCGGCTACACCTTC.

This chain links TRBV6-5 with TRBJ1-6, with TRBD1 as a possible D gene (6 bases). The ends were cut back, 5 bases at V and 6 bases at J, with 17 bases in the middle. The CDR3 covers 16 residues. Germline CDR1 is MNHEY and CDR2 is SVGAGI. CDR3 amino acids: CASSNWDTSFNSPLHF. The CDR3, as DNA: TGTGCCAGCAGTAACTGGGACACTTCATTTAATTCACCCCTCCACTTT.

The rearrangement uses TRBV18 and TRBJ2-5; 8 bases fit TRBD1. The J call may not be correct, given that the DNA end is closer to TRBJ2-7. CDR1 is KGHSH and CDR2 is LQKENI in the germline V gene. The CDR3 covers 16 residues. This chain's CDR3 is CASSSGQATTSYEQYF. The CDR3 coding sequence is TGTGCCAGCTCATCGGGACAGGCCACTACCTCCTACGAGCAGTACTTC.

The genes are TRBV10-1 and TRBJ2-5; 8 bases fit TRBD1. V lost 5 bases, J lost 2 bases, and 1 base stayed unmatched. The V gene's germline CDR1 is WNHNN and CDR2 SYGVQD (reference sequence). The CDR3 loop spans 13 amino acids. Here the CDR3 DNA reads TGCGCCAGCAGTTGGACAGGGCAAGAGACCCAGTACTTC. Its protein product is CASSWTGQETQYF.

The J gene is TRBJ2-1, the V gene TRBV10-3; 10 bases are shared with TRBD2. Germline loops: CDR1 ENHRY, CDR2 SYGVKD. This CDR3 spans 16 amino acids. After removal of 2 bases from V and 9 bases from J, the junction contained 10 bases not matched to a gene. The CDR3, as DNA: TGTGCCATCAGTGAGGAAGTAGCGGGGGGTAATAGTGAGCAGTTCTTC. Encoded protein: CAISEEVAGGNSEQFF.

This clone turned up a few times. This chain links TRBV19 with TRBJ1-1; unclear D gene. CDR3 size: 15 residues. V gave up 5 bases and J gave up 5 bases, with 18 bases separating them. The germline V gene has CDR1 LNHDA and CDR2 SQIVND (reference sequence). CDR3 nucleotides: TGTGCCAGTAGTTTGAGGGTGGTATCGGGGACTGAAGCTTTCTTT. As protein: CASSLRVVSGTEAFF.

The gene calls are TRBV27 and TRBJ1-2; TRBD1 is a possible D gene (5 bases). CDR3 length: 15 residues. CDR1 and CDR2 from the germline V gene are MNHEY and SMNVEV (reference sequence). Trimming took 5 bases from V and 3 from J, leaving 16 bases between them. This CDR3 is CASSPQGTQYYGYTF. The CDR3, as DNA: TGTGCCAGCAGTCCGCAGGGCACACAATACTATGGCTACACCTTC.

V usage is TRBV15 and J usage is TRBJ1-2; 9 bases match TRBD1. J was trimmed by 4 bases and V by 3 bases; bases with no gene match: 15. The CDR3 spans 18 residues. Per germline, CDR1 LNHNV and CDR2 YYDKDF (reference sequence). CDR3 DNA: TGTGCCACCAGCAGTCCCTTCACAGGGGGCCCCCCTACCTATGGCTACACCTTC. Protein product: CATSSPFTGGPPTYGYTF.

This chain uses TRBV27 with TRBJ2-5; 8 bases map to TRBD2. The CDR3 contains 18 residues. V lost 5 bases and J lost 3; bases outside the gene matches: 17. Germline V gene lookup returns CDR1 MNHEY and CDR2 SMNVEV (reference sequence). The CDR3 DNA reads TGTGCCAGCAGTCCGGATCGGGGACTAGGGTTGGGGGAAGAGACCCAGTACTTC. Translating gives CASSPDRGLGLGEETQYF.

The chain joins TRBV5-1 to TRBJ2-5, with 8 positions matching TRBD2. V trimming: 0 bases; J trimming: 4 bases; junction bases outside the gene matches: 11. The CDR3 totals 17 residues. Germline CDR1 reads SGHRS; CDR2 reads YFSETQ. In nucleotides, the CDR3 is TGCGCCAGCAGCTTGGATGGTCGCGGGGGGCGAGGAGAGACCCAGTACTTC. This encodes CASSLDGRGGRGETQYF.

The chain employs TRBV19 and TRBJ2-5; 11 nucleotides agree with TRBD1. The CDR3 extends over 15 amino acids. CDR1 is LNHDA, CDR2 SQIVND, per germline (reference sequence). The V and J ends lost 6 bases and 4 bases, in that order; junction bases with no gene match: 7. The CDR3 DNA reads TGTGCCAGTAGGAGTGGGACAGGGGGGTCAGAGACCCAGTACTTC. It is translated as CASRSGTGGSETQYF.

The rearrangement uses TRBV7-6 and TRBJ2-2; D perhaps matches TRBD2 (5 bases). CDR1 and CDR2 (germline): SGHVS, FNYEAQ. The CDR3 is 16 amino acids. Trimming shortened V by 1 base and J by 4 bases, and 13 bases separated the two germline ends. This chain's CDR3 is CASSLGGFGVTGELFF. CDR3 DNA: TGTGCCAGCAGCTTAGGAGGGTTTGGAGTCACCGGGGAGCTGTTTTTT.

The chain couples TRBV7-2 to TRBJ2-1; 7 bases line up with TRBD1. Germline V gene data show CDR1 as SGHTA and CDR2 as FQGNSA. Losses at the gene ends were 1 base for V and 4 bases for J; bases not matched to a gene: 10. This CDR3 contains 17 residues. CDR3 protein: CASSLDIYGTAYNEQFF. The CDR3 nucleotides are TGTGCCAGCAGCTTAGATATATACGGGACAGCTTACAATGAGCAGTTCTTC. Looking up the rest from reference TRBV7-2 and TRBJ2-1 gives the full variable domain: GAGVSQSPSNKVTEKGKDVELRCDPISGHTALYWYRQSLGQGLEFLIYFQGNSAPDKSGLPSDRFSAERTGGSVSTLTIQRTQQEDSAVYLCASSLDIYGTAYNEQFFGPGTRLTVL.

The CDR3 coding sequence is TGCGCCAGCAGCCAAGATTCTGTCCAGGGAAACAATGAGCAGTTCTTC. Encoded protein: CASSQDSVQGNNEQFF. The chain joins TRBV4-3 to TRBJ2-1; tentative D call: TRBD1 (5 bases). Germline assignment: CDR1 LGHNA and CDR2 YSLEER. The CDR3 is 16 amino acids. V gave up 0 bases and J gave up 5 bases, with 14 bases separating them.

This rearrangement joins TRBV5-1 to TRBJ2-5; 9 nucleotides align to TRBD1. Germline V gene lookup returns CDR1 SGHRS and CDR2 YFSETQ. CDR3 size: 15 residues. The ends lost 4 bases at V and 3 bases at J; junction bases unmatched: 7. CDR3 sequence (DNA): TGCGCCAGCAGCGGGGGACAGGGAATCGAAGAGACCCAGTACTTC. It translates to CASSGGQGIEETQYF.

The rearrangement uses TRBV30 and TRBJ1-5; 9 bases agree with TRBD1. The CDR3 covers 18 residues. Germline CDR1 reads GTSNPN; CDR2 reads SVGIG (reference sequence). The trim removed 0 bases at V and 0 bases at J, leaving 9 bases unmatched. CDR3 sequence: CAWSVVGTGTYSNQPQHF. CDR3 nucleotides: TGTGCCTGGAGTGTTGTGGGGACAGGGACCTATAGCAATCAGCCCCAGCATTTT.